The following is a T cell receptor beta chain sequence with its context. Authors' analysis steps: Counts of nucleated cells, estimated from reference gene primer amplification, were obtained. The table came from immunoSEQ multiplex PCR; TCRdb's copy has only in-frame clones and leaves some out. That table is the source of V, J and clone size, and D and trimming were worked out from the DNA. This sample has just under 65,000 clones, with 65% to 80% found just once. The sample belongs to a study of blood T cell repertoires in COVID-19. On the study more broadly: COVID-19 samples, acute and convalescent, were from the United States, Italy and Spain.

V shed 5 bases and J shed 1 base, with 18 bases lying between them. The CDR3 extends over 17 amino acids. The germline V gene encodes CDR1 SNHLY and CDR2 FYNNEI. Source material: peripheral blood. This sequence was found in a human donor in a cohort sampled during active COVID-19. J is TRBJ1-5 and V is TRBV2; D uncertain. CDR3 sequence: CASSPLSLTRSNQPQHF. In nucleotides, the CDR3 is TGTGCCAGCAGTCCTTTAAGCTTAACTCGGAGCAATCAGCCCCAGCATTTT.